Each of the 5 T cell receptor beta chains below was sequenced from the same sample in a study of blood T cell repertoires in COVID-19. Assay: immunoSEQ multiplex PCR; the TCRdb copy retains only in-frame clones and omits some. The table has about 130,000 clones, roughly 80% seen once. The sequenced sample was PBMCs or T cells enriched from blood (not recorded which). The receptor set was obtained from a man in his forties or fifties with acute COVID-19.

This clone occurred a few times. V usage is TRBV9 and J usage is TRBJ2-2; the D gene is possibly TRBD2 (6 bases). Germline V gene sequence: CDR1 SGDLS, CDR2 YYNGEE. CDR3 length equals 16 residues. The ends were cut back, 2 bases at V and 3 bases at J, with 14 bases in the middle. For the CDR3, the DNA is TGTGCCAGCAGCGTGGGTAGCGGTATCGACACCGGGGAGCTGTTTTTT. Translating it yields CASSVGSGIDTGELFF.

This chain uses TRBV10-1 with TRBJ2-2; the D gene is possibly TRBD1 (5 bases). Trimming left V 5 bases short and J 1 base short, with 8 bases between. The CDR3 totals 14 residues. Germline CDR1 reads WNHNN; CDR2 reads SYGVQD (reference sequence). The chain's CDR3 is CASSLRVNTGELFF. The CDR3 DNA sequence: TGCGCCAGCAGTCTCAGGGTGAACACCGGGGAGCTGTTTTTT.

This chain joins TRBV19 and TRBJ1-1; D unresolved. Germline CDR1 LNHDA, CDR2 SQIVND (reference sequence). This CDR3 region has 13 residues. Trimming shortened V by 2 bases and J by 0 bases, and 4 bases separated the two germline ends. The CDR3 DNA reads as TGTGCCAGTAGTATATTATTGAACACTGAAGCTTTCTTT. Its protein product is CASSILLNTEAFF.

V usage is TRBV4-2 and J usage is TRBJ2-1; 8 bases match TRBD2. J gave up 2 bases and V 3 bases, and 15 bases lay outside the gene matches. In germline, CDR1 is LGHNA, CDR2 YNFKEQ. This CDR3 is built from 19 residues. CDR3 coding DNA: TGTGCCAGCAGCCAGGAGCCTTATCCGGGACTAGGAACCTACAATGAGCAGTTCTTC. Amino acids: CASSQEPYPGLGTYNEQFF.

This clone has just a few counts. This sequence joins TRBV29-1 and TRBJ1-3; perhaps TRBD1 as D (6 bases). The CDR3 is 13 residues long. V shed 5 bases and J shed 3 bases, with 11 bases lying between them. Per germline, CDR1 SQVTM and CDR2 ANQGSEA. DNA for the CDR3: TGCAGCGTTATGGCAGGGGTTGGAAACACCATATATTTT. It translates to CSVMAGVGNTIYF.